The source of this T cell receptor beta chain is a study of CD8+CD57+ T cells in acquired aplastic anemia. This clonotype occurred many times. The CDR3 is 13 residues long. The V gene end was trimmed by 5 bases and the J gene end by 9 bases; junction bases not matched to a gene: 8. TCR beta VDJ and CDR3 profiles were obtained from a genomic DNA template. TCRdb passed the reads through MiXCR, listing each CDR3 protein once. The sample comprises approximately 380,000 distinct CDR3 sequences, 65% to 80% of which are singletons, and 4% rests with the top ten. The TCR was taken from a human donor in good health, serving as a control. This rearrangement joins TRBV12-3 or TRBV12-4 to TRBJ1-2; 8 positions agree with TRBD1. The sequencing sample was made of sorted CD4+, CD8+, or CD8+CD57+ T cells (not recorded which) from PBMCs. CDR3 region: CASSAGQGLSYTF. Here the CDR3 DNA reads TGTGCCAGCAGTGCCGGACAGGGATTAAGCTACACCTTC.